This T cell receptor beta chain was obtained from a study of cytomegalovirus exposure and HLA in healthy donors (dated by TCRdb to about 2017). Looking at the study overall: An earlier analysis of roughly 500 of the donors reported under 300 Gb of sequence data and around 100 million unique TCR beta sequences obtained from approximately 180 million T cells. A later genetic analysis used genome-wide SNP genotypes for about 65% of the roughly 700 donors, treating that subset as a discovery cohort. Alongside the repertoire data, information on donor age, sex, ethnicity and CMV serostatus was compiled. The study profiled the T cell repertoires of about 720 subjects by immunosequencing and related them to cytomegalovirus serostatus. A handful of DR-DQ haplotypes were treated as single units for association and clustering because of strong linkage in the cohort. Both class I and class II loci were covered by HLA typing, at four-digit resolution. Rather than using new phenotypic data, the later analysis identified candidate immune exposures from TCR beta sequences and from how often those sequences occurred across donors. Among the approximately 400 genotyped donors, around 81% belonged to the genetic ancestry cluster associated with self-reported Caucasian donors. High-throughput TCR immunosequencing, statistical association of individual TCRs with disease status, and machine learning were combined to predict cytomegalovirus infection status. An early release that covered fewer than 800 HLA-typed donors contained approximately 300 gigabases of sequencing data and about 84 million unique TCR sequences. The study aimed to test whether signatures of past pathogen exposure could be identified by cataloging public T cell receptors. A later analysis re-analyzed previously published TCR beta repertoires from 666 donors and added high-resolution HLA genotyping to study TCR occurrence patterns. Besides the first cohort of roughly 640 subjects, a separate validation cohort made up of some 110 different subjects was used. In an earlier analysis of several hundred of the donors, high-throughput TCR beta sequencing was used to judge whether each TCR beta V gene segment behaved as functional or pseudogenic. Typing coverage differed by locus: A, B, C, DRB1 and DQB1 were typed in roughly 629-640 donors, DQA1 in 500 to 550, DPA1 in 600 to 610, and DPB1 in 472. Across 300 to 500 genotyped donors of the cohort, an average of roughly 250,000 unique TCR beta nucleotide sequences per donor were sequenced, and roughly 20% of those sequences were non-productive. Every discovery cohort repertoire had been produced on one sequencing platform. The research as a whole found: Roughly uniform sequencing depth across donors was assumed in presence/absence analyses, although this assumption may not hold. Across donors, most TCR sequences were observed very rarely, whereas some public TCRs were present in many individuals. A few of the identified cytomegalovirus-associated TCR beta chains were confirmed in vitro to be specific for cytomegalovirus antigens. According to a later analysis, most CMV-associated TCR beta chains appeared to be HLA-restricted, and the HLA associations seemed to be driven largely by CMV exposure. A further reported finding was that TCR beta sequences accurately predicted the HLA-A and HLA-B alleles for most subjects in the first cohort. Because counts were too low, under 20 rarely observed V segments, including chromosome 9 orphons, were left out of the earlier analysis of roughly 600 of the donors. A later genetic analysis associated a missense DCLRE1C variant with V-gene and J-gene trimming of TCR beta chains, and an independent cohort replicated the association. According to a later genetic analysis, donors in an Asian-associated ancestry cluster had fewer N-insertions in productive TCRs than the approximately 710-donor mean. It was suggested by the authors that the approach could potentially be generalized to other disease states and immunological phenotypes. Some IMGT-functional V segments, including TRBV6-2 and TRBV6-3, could not be told apart with the 87-base-pair reads, so those segments were excluded. In a later analysis, the rate of TCR association differed among HLA loci, with DRB1 alleles having the most associated TCRs and HLA-C alleles having the fewest. A later analysis reported that several top co-occurrence clusters appeared linked to parvovirus B19, influenza, CMV and Epstein-Barr virus. Specific HLA alleles were associated with over 15,000 TCR beta sequences at a false discovery rate of 0.05 in a later analysis. This cohort had only TCR beta chains sequenced, and the lack of alpha or paired-chain data limited which features could be detected. Assigning TCR associations to individual alleles was difficult when HLA alleles, especially DR and DQ, strongly co-occurred. The sequencing pipeline was judged likely to have produced a cluster of highly shared sequence variants as a technical artifact. HLA typing was unavailable for some donors at each locus, so association tests used only the typed subset. Linkage disequilibrium might explain the correlated functional status among segregating V segments, but an unknown experimental factor could not be excluded. The study gave a list of over 150 TCR beta chains associated with cytomegalovirus. CMV serostatus was the only immune exposure information available for the cohort. Broadly in line with IMGT annotations, most TCR beta V segments showed up in productive rearrangements about 87% or about 30% of the time in an earlier analysis of around 600 of the donors. The classifier was reported to diagnose cytomegalovirus status with high specificity and sensitivity in both the original cohort and the validation cohort. A later analysis found that HLA-associated TCR beta chains were more clonally expanded and had lower generation probabilities than equally common non-associated chains.

The receptor library was made with the immunoSEQ multiplex PCR assay. For the multiplex PCR, a mixture combining 60 forward primers for TCR Vbeta segments and 13 reverse primers for TCR Jbeta segments was used. The CDR3 region of rearranged TCR beta genes was amplified from genomic DNA with a multiplex PCR assay. On the Illumina HiSeq System, the amplified TCR beta libraries were sequenced as 87-base-pair reads. The authors' analysis ran thus. A later analysis counted about 80 million unique TCR beta chains across the 600 to 850 repertoires, and around 9.9 million of these chains were shared by at least two donors. To remove PCR and sequencing errors, raw reads were error-corrected and collapsed into unique sequences using a nearest-neighbor algorithm that merged closely related sequences. To assign V, D and J gene segments, CDR3 sequences were aligned to IMGT reference sequences. For a sequence to be retained, at least a six-nucleotide match to both a V gene segment and a J gene segment was required. Rearrangements were classified as productive when the CDR3 lacked stop codons and remained in frame with V and J, and all other rearrangements were classified as non-productive. Following IMGT convention, CDR3 was defined as the stretch from the second conserved V-encoded cysteine to the conserved J-encoded phenylalanine. Sequences without an unambiguous match to a single V gene segment were excluded from the earlier analysis of approximately 600 of the donors. An earlier analysis of some 500 of the donors classified V segments as functional when productive rearrangements were above 56.7% and as segregating when the standard deviation between donors was above 5%. A statistical classification framework was built to diagnose cytomegalovirus status from the catalog of TCR beta chain sequences. V and J gene assignment, in a later analysis, came from comparing TCR nucleotide sequences with IMGT/GENE-DB human TR gene sequences. In a later analysis, CDR3 sequences and most-parsimonious VDJ recombination scenarios were assigned using the TCRdist pipeline. In a later analysis, every TCR beta chain was defined by the combination of its CDR3 amino acid sequence and its V-gene family, and reads without a unique V-gene family were dropped. As a way to deal with suspected cross-contamination and a sequencing artifact, a later analysis dropped 640 or so nucleotide sequences that were highly shared and had low generation probability. In a later analysis, a clonal expansion index for each public chain was calculated from normalized within-repertoire ranks of inferred template counts. A later analysis computed generation probabilities with a VDJ recombination model fitted to out-of-frame rearrangements, and checked the results against IGoR. In a later analysis, hypergeometric tests were used to score TCR-TCR, TCR-HLA and TCR-CMV co-occurrence, with a repertoire-size bias correction applied to TCR pairs. In a later analysis, false discovery rates were estimated by permuting HLA or CMV assignments 20 times. In a later analysis, co-occurring TCRs were grouped using DBSCAN, with TCRdist sequence similarity added in when clustering inside HLA-allele-positive subsets. Repertoires with fewer than 30,000 or more than 120,000 public chains, plus five repertoires with anomalous nucleotide sharing, were excluded from co-occurrence clustering. Sourced from immuneACCESS, this table was stored by TCRdb with only in-frame sequences that have V and J called. A share of the clones is absent; for the studies checked, an unresolved V gene accounts for under half, and the remainder has no known explanation. V and J calls and clone size are given by that table; D and trimming were obtained from the DNA. The sample records approximately 150,000 clones, around 80% of which are singletons. Around 4.3% of the sample rests with the top ten.

From cysteine to phenylalanine, the CDR3 is 16 amino acids long. Solely the CDR3 DNA is kept, with 48 bases framed from the first base. The junction shows trimming of 0 bases on V and 6 bases on J, plus 14 bases between the germline ends. The germline V gene encodes CDR1 MGHRA and CDR2 YSYEKL. The cohort consisted of 600 or so healthy bone marrow donors. At the time of sampling, every cohort member was nominally healthy, though immune exposures that went unrecorded were likely present. The donor was CMV seronegative and belonged to the group of 320 or so seronegative cohort members. Each donor provided a peripheral blood sample, and peripheral blood mononuclear cells were used for TCR beta sequencing. The Qiagen DNeasy Blood Extraction Kit was used to extract genomic DNA from the blood cell samples. Concerning this clone: The antigen it recognizes is unknown. The input lacks base qualities; no much larger clone sits a single base away.

The chain is made from TRBV4-1 and TRBJ1-4; the D gene cannot be resolved reliably. Sequenced: PBMCs. The source of this sequence is a man aged 30 to 39 in good health and CMV-seronegative. The CDR3 region has the sequence CASSQEQGRRHEKLFF. The DNA sequence is as follows: TGCGCCAGCAGCCAAGAACAAGGCAGGCGACATGAAAAACTGTTTTTT.